These 27 T cell receptor beta chains were all obtained from the same sample, sequenced in a study of tumor and adjacent non-tumor tissue in lung cancer. A modified ARM-PCR protocol with three rounds of nested PCR amplified TCRbeta. Each CDR3 protein gets one entry after TCRdb re-called the multiplex PCR reads with MiXCR. The table records over 110,000 distinct CDR3 sequences, around 66% of them present only once. No cell sorting was done before RNA was extracted from the tissue. Input material: lung tumor tissue. These receptors all come from a man aged 55 to 70 with small cell lung cancer.

Comments on this clonotype: A much larger clone lies a single base off, so this may be a read error. The chain carries TRBV12-3 or TRBV12-4 and TRBJ1-2; TRBD1 is a possible D gene (5 bases). The CDR3 is 16 residues long. The CDR3 sequence: CASTLAGSGGIWGYTF. CDR3 DNA sequence: TGTGCCAGCACTTTAGCGGGAAGCGGGGGAATTTGGGGCTACACCTTC.

In its sample, this clonotype was seen a few times. The chain recombines TRBV12-3 or TRBV12-4 with TRBJ2-1; no firm D call. This CDR3 has 13 residues. The V gene lost 6 bases and the J gene lost 4 bases, with 10 bases spanning the gap. DNA of the CDR3: TGTGCCAGCAGCCCGACGGTATACAATGAGCAGTTCTTC. Residues: CASSPTVYNEQFF.

About this clonotype: At one of its ends the junction is not consistent with the germline gene, which may arise from a read error. V gene TRBV11-3 combines with J gene TRBJ1-1; tentative D call: TRBD1 (6 bases). There are 13 residues in the CDR3. Per the germline V gene, CDR1 is SGHNT and CDR2 is YENEEA. The CDR3 spells CASSQEGGTEALF. The CDR3 DNA follows: TGTGCAAGCAGCCAAGAAGGGGGGACTGAAGCTTTATTT.

The rearrangement uses TRBV4-1 and TRBJ2-7, with D perhaps matching TRBD1 (6 bases). Germline CDR1 and CDR2: MGHRA and YSYEKL. CDR3 length equals 15 residues. CDR3 residues: CTSRGGVSGTSEQYV. The CDR3 nucleotides read TGCACCAGCAGAGGGGGAGTCAGCGGTACCTCCGAGCAGTACGTC.

Points on this clonotype: Since no conserved phenylalanine or tryptophan closes the CDR3, a read error is the likely cause. The limits of the CDR3 on the DNA are not certain, so only TCRdb's listed CDR3 is given. J is TRBJ2-1 and V is TRBV20-1; the table gives TRBD1 as D, unverified against the DNA. The germline V gene has CDR1 DFQATT and CDR2 SNEGSKA (reference sequence). The CDR3 adds up to 12 amino acids, both ends counted. The CDR3 region is CSARGQLDEQFL.

Concerning this clonotype itself: Since a much larger clone is just one base distant, this may be a read error. This sequence joins TRBV7-9 and TRBJ2-1, with no clear D. Trimming shortened V by 4 bases and J by 2 bases, and 9 bases separated the two germline ends. There are 14 residues in the CDR3. CDR1 is SEHNR and CDR2 is FQNEAQ in the germline V gene (reference sequence). The CDR3 DNA follows: TGTGCCAGCAGCTCGGTCGGCCCCTACAATGAGCAGTTCTTC. This gives the protein CASSSVGPYNEQFF.

About this clonotype itself: Relative to the germline gene, one junction end is altered; a read error may explain this. This chain links TRBV11-3 with TRBJ2-1; D tentatively fits TRBD1 or TRBD2 (5 bases each). The CDR3 has 16 residues. CDR1 and CDR2 from the germline V gene are SGHNT and YENEEA. CDR3 nucleotides: TGTGCCAATAGCTCCGGGACGACGACTTTAGGCAATGAGCAGTTCTTT. Translated, it gives CANSSGTTTLGNEQFF.

This clonotype was counted ten times or more. The chain combines TRBV11-2 with TRBJ1-1; tentatively, D is TRBD1 (5 bases). Germline lookup yields CDR1 SGHAT and CDR2 FQNNGV. This CDR3 has 15 amino acids. V was cut by 5 bases and J by 1 base, with 14 bases left in between. The CDR3 reads CASSIPGAKNTEAFF. CDR3 bases: TGTGCCAGCAGCATACCCGGGGCAAAGAACACTGAAGCTTTCTTT. Filled out from reference TRBV11-2 and TRBJ1-1, the complete variable domain reads EAGVAQSPRYKIIEKRQSVAFWCNPISGHATLYWYQQILGQGPKLLIQFQNNGVVDDSQLPKDRFSAERLKGVDSTLKIQPAKLEDSAVYLCASSIPGAKNTEAFFGQGTRLTVV.

Details on this clonotype: The missing conserved phenylalanine or tryptophan at the end of this CDR3 makes a read error likely. The rearrangement joins TRBV11-2 to TRBJ2-1; the match to TRBD1 covers 7 bases. CDR1 is SGHAT, CDR2 FQNNGV, per germline. The CDR3 is made up of 13 amino acids. In nucleotides, the CDR3 is TGTGCGAGCAGCCGGGACAGCTACAATGAGCAGTTCATC. Amino acid sequence: CASSRDSYNEQFI.

This clonotype was found a few times. The missing conserved phenylalanine or tryptophan at the end of this CDR3 makes a read error likely. The rearrangement uses TRBV20-1 and TRBJ2-7, with D maybe TRBD1 (6 bases). The CDR3 has 12 residues. V was shortened by 4 bases and J by 3 bases, with 10 bases between the two germline ends. Germline-derived CDR1 and CDR2 are DFQATT and SNEGSKA (reference sequence). As DNA, the CDR3 is TGCAGTGCTATCACGACAGGCTACGAGCAGTACCTC. As protein: CSAITTGYEQYL.

About this clonotype itself: A much larger clone lies a single base off, so this may be a read error. The chain carries TRBV5-4 and TRBJ1-1; D gene uncertain. This CDR3 comprises 12 residues. Trimming removed 3 bases from V and 7 bases from J, with 10 bases in between. Looked up from germline, CDR1 is SGHNT and CDR2 is YYREEE (reference sequence). The CDR3, as DNA: TGTGCCAGCAGCTCGCTACACATTGAAGCTTTCTTT. This sequence encodes CASSSLHIEAFF. Based on the CDR3 plus reference TRBV5-4 and TRBJ1-1, the full variable domain is ETGVTQSPTHLIKTRGQQVTLRCSSQSGHNTVSWYQQALGQGPQFIFQYYREEENGRGNFPPRFSGLQFPNYSSELNVNALELDDSALYLCASSSLHIEAFFGQGTRLTVV.

A remark on this clonotype: Just one base apart from a much larger clone, this may be a read error. The chain carries TRBV20-1 and TRBJ1-2, with D unresolved. This CDR3 spans 12 amino acids. Germline-derived CDR1 and CDR2 are DFQATT and SNEGSKA (reference sequence). CDR3 amino acids: CSASKRNYVYTF. CDR3 bases: TGCAGTGCTAGTAAAAGAAACTATGTCTACACCTTC.

This chain uses TRBV3-1 with TRBJ2-1, with 8 bases identical to TRBD1. CDR1 and CDR2 from the germline V gene are LGHDT and YNNKEL (reference sequence). This CDR3 has 12 amino acids. V lost 2 bases, J lost 13 bases, and 4 bases stayed unmatched. This CDR3 is CASSQSDRGQFF. CDR3 DNA sequence: TGTGCCAGCAGCCAAAGTGACAGGGGACAGTTCTTC.

A remark on this clonotype: The missing conserved phenylalanine or tryptophan at the end of this CDR3 makes a read error likely. The chain carries TRBV11-2 and TRBJ1-2; 7 bases match TRBD1. The CDR3 contains 13 residues. Trimming cost V 5 bases and J 3 bases; bases outside gene matches: 3. From germline, CDR1 is SGHAT and CDR2 FQNNGV. CDR3 DNA: TGTGCCAGCAGCATCGACAGGGACTATGGCTACACCATC. It translates to CASSIDRDYGYTI.

This clonotype was seen a handful of times. An end of the junction does not agree with germline; a read error may underlie this. The chain carries TRBV13 and TRBJ2-1, with 14 bases aligning to TRBD2. From germline, CDR1 is PRHDT and CDR2 FYEKMQ (reference sequence). This CDR3 has 16 residues. The CDR3 is CASSLLGTSGGNEQLF. The CDR3 DNA follows: TGTGCCAGCAGCCTTCTGGGGACTAGCGGGGGCAATGAGCAGTTATTC.

For this clonotype: This may arise from a read error, as a much more abundant clone is one base away. The gene calls are TRBV24-1 and TRBJ1-2; D is unresolved. Trimming shortened V by 3 bases and J by 3 bases, and 7 bases separated the two germline ends. CDR3 size: 13 residues. CDR1 is KGHDR and CDR2 is SFDVKD in the germline V gene. CDR3 DNA sequence: TGTGCCACCAGTGATCATGGCTACTATGGCTACACCTTC. Protein: CATSDHGYYGYTF.

This chain joins TRBV11-3 and TRBJ1-2, with 7 bases identical to TRBD1. The germline CDR1 and CDR2 sequences are SGHNT and YENEEA. Trimming took 6 bases from V and 0 from J; bases not matched to a gene: 7. The CDR3 sequence is 15 residues long. CDR3 DNA sequence: TGTGCCAGCAGTATCTCGGACAGGCCTAACTATGGCTACACCTTC. Translated: CASSISDRPNYGYTF.

At least ten counts were recorded for this clonotype. The chain carries TRBV11-1 and TRBJ2-1; TRBD2 matches 9 bases. The germline gives CDR1 SGHAT, CDR2 FQDESV (reference sequence). With 2 bases clipped from V and 7 bases from J, the junction kept 6 bases outside the gene matches. The CDR3 spans 15 residues. This CDR3 reads CASSLIAGVRNEQFF. DNA for the CDR3: TGTGCCAGCAGCTTAATAGCGGGAGTGAGAAATGAGCAGTTCTTC.

This clonotype was recorded at least ten times. The rearrangement uses TRBV11-3 and TRBJ2-3; D not certain. The CDR3 totals 12 residues. The V end lost 3 bases, the J end lost 5 bases, and 6 bases lay between the germline ends. Germline V gene sequence: CDR1 SGHNT, CDR2 YENEEA. The CDR3 spells CASSFSGDTQYF. The CDR3 coding sequence is TGTGCCAGCAGCTTCTCCGGAGATACGCAGTATTTT. Full variable domain (outside the CDR3, taken from reference TRBV11-3 and TRBJ2-3): EAGVVQSPRYKIIEKKQPVAFWCNPISGHNTLYWYLQNLGQGPELLIRYENEEAVDDSQLPKDRFSAERLKGVDSTLKIQPAELGDSAVYLCASSFSGDTQYFGPGTRLTVL.

About this clonotype itself: Compared with germline, one end of the junction differs, possibly owing to a read error. The chain couples TRBV12-3 or TRBV12-4 to TRBJ2-2; TRBD2 agrees at 7 bases. CDR3 length: 15 amino acids. The CDR3 region is CTSSPGTIASGELFF. CDR3 in DNA: TGTACCAGCAGTCCCGGGACTATCGCGTCCGGGGAGCTATTTTTT.

V is TRBV12-3 or TRBV12-4 and J is TRBJ1-2; 11 bases map to TRBD1. The CDR3 length is 15 residues. With V trimmed by 4 bases and J by 11 bases, 12 bases remained unmatched. The CDR3 protein is CASSSWDRGLGGYTF. In DNA form, the CDR3 reads TGTGCCAGCAGTTCCTGGGACAGGGGGTTAGGTGGATACACCTTC.

This clonotype was counted ten times or more. The chain combines TRBV29-1 with TRBJ2-1; 11 bases fit TRBD1. CDR3 size: 14 residues. V lost 7 bases and J lost 7; bases outside the gene matches: 9. Germline V gene data show CDR1 as SQVTM and CDR2 as ANQGSEA. Here the CDR3 DNA reads TGCAGCGCTCGGGACAGGGGGTGGTGGAATGAGCAGTTCTTC. The encoded protein is CSARDRGWWNEQFF.

The chain has TRBV6-1 and TRBJ2-6, with 9 bases aligning to TRBD1. From germline, CDR1 is MNHNS and CDR2 SASEGT. V was pared by 11 bases and J by 0 bases, with 20 bases of the junction left unmatched. This CDR3 contains 20 residues. In DNA, the CDR3 is TGTGCCGGTAGTGACGTCCAGGGACAGGGTAGAAGCTCTGGGGCCAACGTCCTGACTTTC. As protein: CAGSDVQGQGRSSGANVLTF.

CDR3 nucleotide sequence: TGCGCCAGTAGTGAGGCGACTAGCGGTACCTCCTACGAGCAGTACGTC. This gives the protein CASSEATSGTSYEQYV. The genes are TRBV10-2 and TRBJ2-7, with 9 bases matching TRBD2. Germline V gene data show CDR1 as WSHSY and CDR2 as SAAADI. This CDR3 is built from 16 residues.

This clonotype was counted at least ten times. The J gene is TRBJ2-1, the V gene TRBV6-1; 8 bases align to TRBD2. From germline, CDR1 is MNHNS and CDR2 SASEGT. V trimming: 7 bases; J trimming: 3 bases; junction bases outside the gene matches: 5. The CDR3 is made up of 14 amino acids. The CDR3, as DNA: TGTGCCAGCAAAACTAGCGGAAACTACAATGAGCAGTTCTTC. Translation gives CASKTSGNYNEQFF.

The rearrangement links TRBV13 to TRBJ2-7, with D perhaps TRBD1 or TRBD2 (6 bases each). The CDR3 sequence is 17 residues long. Germline-derived CDR1 and CDR2 are PRHDT and FYEKMQ (reference sequence). DNA for the CDR3: TGTGCCAGCAGCAAACGGGGGCAGACAGGCACCTCCTACGAGCAGTGCGTC. Amino acids: CASSKRGQTGTSYEQCV.

This clonotype was observed once. At one boundary the junction diverges from the germline segment, which might be a read error. The rearrangement joins TRBV6-6 to TRBJ2-1; 11 nucleotides align to TRBD2. Per germline, CDR1 MNHNY and CDR2 SVGAGI (reference sequence). The CDR3 runs to 15 residues. The CDR3 here is CASRGTSGLYNEQSF. DNA for the CDR3: TGTGCCAGCAGAGGGACTAGCGGACTATACAATGAGCAGTCCTTC.